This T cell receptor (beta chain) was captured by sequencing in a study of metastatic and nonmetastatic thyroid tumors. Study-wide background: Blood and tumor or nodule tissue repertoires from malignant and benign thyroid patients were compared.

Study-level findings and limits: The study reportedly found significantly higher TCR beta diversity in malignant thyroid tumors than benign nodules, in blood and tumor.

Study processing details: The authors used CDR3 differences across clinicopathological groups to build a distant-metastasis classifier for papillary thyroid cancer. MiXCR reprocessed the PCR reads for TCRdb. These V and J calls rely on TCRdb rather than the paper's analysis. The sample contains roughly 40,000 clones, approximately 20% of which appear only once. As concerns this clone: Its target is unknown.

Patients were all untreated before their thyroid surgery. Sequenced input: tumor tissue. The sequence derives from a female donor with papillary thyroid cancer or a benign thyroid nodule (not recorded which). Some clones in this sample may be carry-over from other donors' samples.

CDR3 amino acids: CAWSVESLLVNTEAFF. In DNA form, the CDR3 reads TGTGCCTGGAGTGTTGAAAGTCTGTTGGTTAACACTGAAGCTTTCTTT. The chain carries TRBV30 and TRBJ1-1; D not certain. V shed 0 bases and J shed 2 bases, with 16 bases lying between them. Germline CDR1 and CDR2: GTSNPN and SVGIG (reference sequence). This CDR3 spans 16 amino acids.